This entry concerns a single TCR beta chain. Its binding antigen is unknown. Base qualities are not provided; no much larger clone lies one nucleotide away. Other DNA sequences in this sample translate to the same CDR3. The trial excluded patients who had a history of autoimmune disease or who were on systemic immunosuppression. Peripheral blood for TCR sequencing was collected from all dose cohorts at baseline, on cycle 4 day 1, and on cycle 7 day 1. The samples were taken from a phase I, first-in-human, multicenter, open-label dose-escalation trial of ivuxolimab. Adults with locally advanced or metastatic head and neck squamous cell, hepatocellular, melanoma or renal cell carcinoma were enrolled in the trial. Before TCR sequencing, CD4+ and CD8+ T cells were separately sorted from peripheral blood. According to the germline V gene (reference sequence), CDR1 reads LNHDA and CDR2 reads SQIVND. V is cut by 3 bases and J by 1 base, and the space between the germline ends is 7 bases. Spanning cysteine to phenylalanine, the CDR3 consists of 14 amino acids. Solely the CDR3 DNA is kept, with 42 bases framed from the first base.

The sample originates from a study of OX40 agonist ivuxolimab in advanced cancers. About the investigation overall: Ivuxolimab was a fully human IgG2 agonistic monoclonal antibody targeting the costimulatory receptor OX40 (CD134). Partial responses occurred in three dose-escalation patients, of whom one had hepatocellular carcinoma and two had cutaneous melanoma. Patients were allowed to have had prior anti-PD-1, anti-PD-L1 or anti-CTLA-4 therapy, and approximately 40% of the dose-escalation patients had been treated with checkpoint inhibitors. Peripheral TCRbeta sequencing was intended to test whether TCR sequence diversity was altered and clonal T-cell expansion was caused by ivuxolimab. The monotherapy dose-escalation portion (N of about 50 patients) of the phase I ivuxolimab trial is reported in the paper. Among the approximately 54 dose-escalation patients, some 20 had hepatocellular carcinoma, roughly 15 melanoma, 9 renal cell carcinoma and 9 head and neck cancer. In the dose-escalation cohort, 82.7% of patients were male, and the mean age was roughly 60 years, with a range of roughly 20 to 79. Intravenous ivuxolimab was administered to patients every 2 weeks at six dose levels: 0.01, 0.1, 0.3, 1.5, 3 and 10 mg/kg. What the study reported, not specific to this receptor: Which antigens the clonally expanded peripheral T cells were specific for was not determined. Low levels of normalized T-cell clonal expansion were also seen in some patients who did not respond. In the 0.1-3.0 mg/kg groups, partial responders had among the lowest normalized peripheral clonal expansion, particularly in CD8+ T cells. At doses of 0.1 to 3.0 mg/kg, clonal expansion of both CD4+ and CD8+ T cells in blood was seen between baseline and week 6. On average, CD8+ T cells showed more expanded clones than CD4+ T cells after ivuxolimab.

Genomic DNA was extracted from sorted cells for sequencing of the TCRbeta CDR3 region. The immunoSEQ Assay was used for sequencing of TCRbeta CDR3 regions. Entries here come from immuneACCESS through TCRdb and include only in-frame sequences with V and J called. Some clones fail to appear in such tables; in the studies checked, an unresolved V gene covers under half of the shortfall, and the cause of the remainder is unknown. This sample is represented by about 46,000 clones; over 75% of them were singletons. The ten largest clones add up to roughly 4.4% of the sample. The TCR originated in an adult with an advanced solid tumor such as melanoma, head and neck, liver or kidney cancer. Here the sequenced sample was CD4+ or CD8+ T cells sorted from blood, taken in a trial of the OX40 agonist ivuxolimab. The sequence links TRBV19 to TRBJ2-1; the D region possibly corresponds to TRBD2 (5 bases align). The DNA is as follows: TGTGCCAGTAGTATCTCGGGATCCTACAATGAGCAGTTCTTC. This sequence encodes CASSISGSYNEQFF.